This passage covers 21 T cell receptor beta chains from one sample sequenced in a study of radiation and T cells in renal cell carcinoma. The time point denotes: blood 4 weeks post-SBRT, at nephrectomy. Treatment meaning: 15 Gy SBRT to primary tumor, nephrectomy 4 weeks later. Assay used: immunoSEQ multiplex PCR; TCRdb lists only in-frame clones, some missing. The table shows around 140,000 clones, with 65% to 90% occurring only once. The specimen was blood, collected from a patient whose treatment included radiotherapy and nephrectomy. All receptors come from a woman aged 45-60 years with renal cell carcinoma.

The CDR3 spells CAVSSGGSDEQFF. The CDR3 bases are TGTGCCGTATCTAGCGGGGGGAGCGATGAGCAGTTCTTC. V gene TRBV10-3 combines with J gene TRBJ2-1, with 11 bases matching TRBD2. Germline V lookup: CDR1 ENHRY, CDR2 SYGVKD. This CDR3 contains 13 residues. After removal of 11 bases from V and 8 bases from J, the junction contained 8 bases not matched to a gene.

The chain carries TRBV5-4 and TRBJ1-1; no clear D. CDR1 is SGHNT and CDR2 is YYREEE in the germline V gene (reference sequence). The length of the CDR3 is 14 residues. The V end lost 4 bases, the J end lost 4 bases, and 14 bases lay between the germline ends. CDR3 nucleotides: TGTGCCAGCAGCCCCAAAGTGCTGGGCACTGAAGCTTTCTTT. It codes for CASSPKVLGTEAFF.

This rearrangement joins TRBV7-2 to TRBJ2-7; 8 positions match TRBD2. J was trimmed by 4 bases and V by 3 bases; bases with no gene match: 8. The CDR3 sequence is 15 residues long. Per germline, CDR1 SGHTA and CDR2 FQGNSA. Here the CDR3 reads CASSLRGADIYEQYF. The CDR3 region has the DNA TGTGCCAGCAGCTTGCGGGGGGCCGACATTTACGAGCAGTACTTC.

The chain carries TRBV6-6 and TRBJ1-1; maybe TRBD1 (5 bases). The CDR3 covers 13 residues. Germline V CDR1 and CDR2: MNHNY, SVGAGI (reference sequence). The germline V and J ends were trimmed by 4 bases and 5 bases, with 11 bases remaining between them. CDR3 DNA: TGTGCCAGCAGTTCGGAAGGGGATACTGAAGCTTTCTTT. Protein sequence: CASSSEGDTEAFF.

The chain uses TRBV7-9 and TRBJ2-5; D ambiguous. Germline assignment: CDR1 SEHNR and CDR2 FQNEAQ (reference sequence). The CDR3 is made up of 17 amino acids. V dropped 1 base and J dropped 5 bases, with 20 bases sitting between them. CDR3 in DNA: TGTGCCAGCAGCTTAGACGGGCTCAATACGGGCCTCGAGACCCAGTACTTC. This translates into CASSLDGLNTGLETQYF.

The J gene is TRBJ1-5, the V gene TRBV6-6; D gene ambiguous. With 2 bases removed from V and 7 bases from J, the gap between germline ends came to 15 bases. Germline V lookup: CDR1 MNHNY, CDR2 SVGAGI (reference sequence). The CDR3 consists of 15 residues. CDR3 amino acids: CASSYGQPTGQPQHF. The DNA of the CDR3 is TGTGCCAGCAGTTACGGTCAGCCTACGGGGCAGCCCCAGCATTTT.

V is TRBV18 and J is TRBJ1-4, with TRBD1 matching over 8 bases. CDR1 is KGHSH and CDR2 is LQKENI in the germline V gene. V lost 6 bases, J lost 3 bases, and 12 bases stayed unmatched. There are 17 residues in the CDR3. The CDR3 DNA follows: TGTGCCAGCTCTCGAGGGATTCCGGGACAGGCTAATGAAAAACTGTTTTTT. It specifies CASSRGIPGQANEKLFF.

V and J are TRBV27 and TRBJ1-1; TRBD1 is a possible D gene (6 bases). Germline V CDR1 and CDR2: MNHEY, SMNVEV (reference sequence). CDR3 size: 14 residues. The V end lost 5 bases, the J end lost 5 bases, and 15 bases lay between the germline ends. CDR3 bases: TGTGCCAGCAGTGGATACAGGGAGGTGACTGAAGCTTTCTTT. Its protein product is CASSGYREVTEAFF.

The rearrangement joins TRBV6-5 to TRBJ1-2, with a tentative D call TRBD1 (5 bases). Trimming left V 2 bases short and J 6 bases short, with 13 bases between. There are 14 residues in the CDR3. CDR1 is MNHEY, CDR2 SVGAGI, per germline. CDR3: CASSYSPGKDGYTF. CDR3 coding DNA: TGTGCCAGCAGTTACAGTCCAGGGAAGGATGGCTACACCTTC.

Only a few counts were recorded for this clone. The chain joins TRBV19 to TRBJ1-1; D not certain. V was trimmed by 2 bases and J by 4 bases, leaving 8 bases between them. The CDR3 loop spans 13 amino acids. CDR1 and CDR2 from the germline V gene are LNHDA and SQIVND (reference sequence). The CDR3 DNA reads TGTGCCAGTAGTATAAGCGTAGGCACTGAAGCTTTCTTT. This encodes CASSISVGTEAFF.

The sample holds one count of this clone. The chain recombines TRBV10-2 with TRBJ1-5; D gene uncertain. The V end lost 3 bases, the J end lost 3 bases, and 6 bases lay between the germline ends. The CDR3 has 13 amino acids. Per the germline V gene, CDR1 is WSHSY and CDR2 is SAAADI. The CDR3 reads CASSDWNNQPQHF. CDR3 in DNA: TGCGCCAGCAGTGATTGGAACAATCAGCCCCAGCATTTT.

The V gene is TRBV20-1, the J gene TRBJ1-1; tentative D call: TRBD1 (5 bases). The CDR3 spans 11 residues. V lost 5 bases and J lost 10, with 14 bases in between. Per germline, CDR1 DFQATT and CDR2 SNEGSKA (reference sequence). The CDR3 nucleotides are TGCAGTGCTCTGACGACAGTAACAGCTTTCTTT. Protein product: CSALTTVTAFF.

Only a few counts were recorded for this clone. The chain employs TRBV2 and TRBJ1-2; D unclear. The CDR3 contains 12 residues. The germline V gene has CDR1 SNHLY and CDR2 FYNNEI. V was shortened by 5 bases and J by 4 bases, with 8 bases between the two germline ends. The CDR3 DNA sequence: TGTGCCAGCAGTAGTGCCTTCTATGGCTACACCTTC. Translated, it gives CASSSAFYGYTF.

This sequence joins TRBV27 and TRBJ2-6; D is perhaps TRBD1 (6 bases). Germline CDR1 reads MNHEY; CDR2 reads SMNVEV (reference sequence). The CDR3 extends over 17 amino acids. V lost 5 bases to trimming and J lost 0 bases, with 14 bases between them. As DNA, the CDR3 is TGTGCCAGCAGTGTGGACAGTAGCTCCTCTGGGGCCAACGTCCTGACTTTC. It specifies CASSVDSSSSGANVLTF.

This chain joins TRBV9 and TRBJ2-7; possible D gene TRBD1, 6 bases. The CDR3 covers 15 residues. V was clipped by 2 bases and J by 4 bases, with 16 bases between them. Germline V gene data show CDR1 as SGDLS and CDR2 as YYNGEE. CDR3 sequence: CASSVTWTADYEQYF. The CDR3 coding sequence is TGTGCCAGCAGCGTTACCTGGACAGCAGATTACGAGCAGTACTTC. Based on the CDR3 plus reference TRBV9 and TRBJ2-7, the full variable domain is DSGVTQTPKHLITATGQRVTLRCSPRSGDLSVYWYQQSLDQGLQFLIQYYNGEERAKGNILERFSAQQFPDLHSELNLSSLELGDSALYFCASSVTWTADYEQYFGPGTRLTVT.

The chain couples TRBV4-2 to TRBJ2-7; 9 bases are a match to TRBD1. The CDR3 spans 15 residues. J gave up 5 bases and V 1 base, and 6 bases lay outside the gene matches. Looked up from germline, CDR1 is LGHNA and CDR2 is YNFKEQ. CDR3 protein: CASSQGGQGVDEQYF. CDR3 coding DNA: TGTGCCAGCAGCCAAGGGGGACAGGGAGTAGACGAGCAGTACTTC.

The chain uses TRBV18 and TRBJ2-3; a weak D match, TRBD1 (5 bases). The CDR3 consists of 15 residues. CDR1 and CDR2 (germline): KGHSH, LQKENI. Trimming pared 6 bases from V and 5 bases from J, leaving 18 bases between. DNA of the CDR3: TGTGCCAGCTCCGTTCTACAGGCGGCTGGAGATACGCAGTATTTT. Translation gives CASSVLQAAGDTQYF.

The chain combines TRBV25-1 with TRBJ2-3; 12 bases match TRBD2. Germline loops: CDR1 MGHDK, CDR2 SYGVNS. V shed 5 bases and J 2 bases; nucleotides not matched to a gene: 2. CDR3 length: 15 amino acids. This CDR3 reads CASSRTSGTTDTQYF. DNA for the CDR3: TGTGCCAGCAGTCGGACTAGCGGGACCACAGATACGCAGTATTTT.

V usage is TRBV4-3 and J usage is TRBJ1-1, with 8 bases fitting TRBD1. Germline CDR1 reads LGHNA; CDR2 reads YSLEER. The ends lost 0 bases at V and 1 base at J; junction bases unmatched: 4. The CDR3 totals 16 residues. This CDR3 is CASSQDAQGANTEAFF. CDR3 nucleotides: TGCGCCAGCAGCCAAGATGCGCAGGGGGCGAACACTGAAGCTTTCTTT.

The rearrangement joins TRBV9 to TRBJ1-2; possibly TRBD1 for D (6 bases). Germline V CDR1 and CDR2: SGDLS, YYNGEE. The CDR3 runs 15 residues. Between the trimmed V and J ends, which lost 0 bases and 7 bases, there was a span of 16 bases. The CDR3 sequence is CASSVESRGQGGYTF. As DNA, the CDR3 is TGTGCCAGCAGCGTAGAATCCAGGGGTCAGGGTGGCTACACCTTC. The full variable domain, with the rest looked up from reference TRBV9 and TRBJ1-2, is DSGVTQTPKHLITATGQRVTLRCSPRSGDLSVYWYQQSLDQGLQFLIQYYNGEERAKGNILERFSAQQFPDLHSELNLSSLELGDSALYFCASSVESRGQGGYTFGSGTRLTVV.

As for this clone: The junction departs from the called germline gene at one end, perhaps through a read error. DNA for the CDR3: TGTGCCAGCAGCTTAGATGTGGAACAGACTGAGGATTTT. Protein product: CASSLDVEQTEDF. The chain couples TRBV11-2 to TRBJ1-4, with D hard to call. CDR3 length: 13 amino acids. Germline values: CDR1 SGHAT, CDR2 FQNNGV.